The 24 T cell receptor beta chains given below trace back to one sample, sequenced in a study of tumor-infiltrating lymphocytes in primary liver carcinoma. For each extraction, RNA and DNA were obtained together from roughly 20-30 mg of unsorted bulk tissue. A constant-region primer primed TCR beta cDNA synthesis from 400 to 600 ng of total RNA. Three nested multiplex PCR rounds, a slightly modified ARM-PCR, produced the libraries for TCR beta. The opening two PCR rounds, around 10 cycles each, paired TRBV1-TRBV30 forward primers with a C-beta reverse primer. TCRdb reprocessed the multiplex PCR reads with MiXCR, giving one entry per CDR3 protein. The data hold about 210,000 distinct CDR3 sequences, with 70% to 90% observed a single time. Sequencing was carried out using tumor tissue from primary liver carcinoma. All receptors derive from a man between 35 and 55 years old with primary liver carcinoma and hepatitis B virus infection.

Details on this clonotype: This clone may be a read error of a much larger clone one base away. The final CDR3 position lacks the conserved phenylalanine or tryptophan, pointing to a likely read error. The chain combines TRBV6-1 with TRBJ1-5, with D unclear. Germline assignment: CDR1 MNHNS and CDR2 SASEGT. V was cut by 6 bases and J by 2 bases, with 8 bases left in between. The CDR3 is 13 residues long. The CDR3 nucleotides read TGTGCCAGCAGCCACGGCGGCAATCAGCCCCAGCATATT. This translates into CASSHGGNQPQHI.

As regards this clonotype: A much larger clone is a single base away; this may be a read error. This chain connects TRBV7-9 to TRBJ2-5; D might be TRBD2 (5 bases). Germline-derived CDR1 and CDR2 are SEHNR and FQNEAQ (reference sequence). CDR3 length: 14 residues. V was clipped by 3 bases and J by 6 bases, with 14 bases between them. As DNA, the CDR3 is TGTGCCAGCAGCTTGGGCGGAGGTGTGAAGACCCAGTACTTC. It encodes CASSLGGGVKTQYF.

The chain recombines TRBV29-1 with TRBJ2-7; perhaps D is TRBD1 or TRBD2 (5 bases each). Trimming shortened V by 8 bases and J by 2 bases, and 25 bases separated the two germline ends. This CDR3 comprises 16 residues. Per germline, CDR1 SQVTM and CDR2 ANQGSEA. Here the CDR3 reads CSSMTYGTVTPYEQYF. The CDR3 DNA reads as TGCAGCTCCATGACATATGGGACCGTCACTCCCTACGAGCAGTACTTC.

The DNA for the CDR3 is TGTGCCAGCAGTTGGGCAGCCTCGAACACCCAGGAGCTGTTTTTT. It codes for CASSWAASNTQELFF. The chain combines TRBV6-2 or TRBV6-3 with TRBJ2-2; D gene uncertain. Trimming cost V 4 bases and J 10 bases, with 19 bases left between them. The CDR3 length is 15 residues. The V gene's germline CDR1 is MNHEY and CDR2 SVGEGT.

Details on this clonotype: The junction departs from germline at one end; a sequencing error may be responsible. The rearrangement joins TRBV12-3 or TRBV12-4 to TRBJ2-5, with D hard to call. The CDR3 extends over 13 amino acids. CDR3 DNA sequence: TGTGGCAGCAGTATAATAGTGGGAGAGACCCAGTACTTC. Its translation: CGSSIIVGETQYF.

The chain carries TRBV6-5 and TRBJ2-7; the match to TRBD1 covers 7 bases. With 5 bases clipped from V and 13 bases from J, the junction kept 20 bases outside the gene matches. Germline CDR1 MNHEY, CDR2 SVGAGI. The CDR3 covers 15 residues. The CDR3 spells CASSPQGDSSYVQYF. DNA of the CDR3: TGTGCCAGCAGTCCCCAGGGGGATAGCTCCTACGTGCAATACTTC.

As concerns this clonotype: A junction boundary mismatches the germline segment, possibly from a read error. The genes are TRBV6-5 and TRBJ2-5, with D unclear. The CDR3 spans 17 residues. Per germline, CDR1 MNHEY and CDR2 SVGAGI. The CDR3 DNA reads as TGTGCCAGCAGTTACTCGAGTAGTGGTGGATCTCAAGAGACCAAGTACTTC. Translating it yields CASSYSSSGGSQETKYF.

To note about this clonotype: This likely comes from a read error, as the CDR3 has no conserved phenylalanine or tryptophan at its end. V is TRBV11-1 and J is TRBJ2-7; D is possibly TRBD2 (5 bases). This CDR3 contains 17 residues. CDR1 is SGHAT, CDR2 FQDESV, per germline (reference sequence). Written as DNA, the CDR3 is TGTGCCAGCATCTTAGGGCAGGCGGGTGAAAGCTCCTACGAGCAGTACCTC. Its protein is CASILGQAGESSYEQYL.

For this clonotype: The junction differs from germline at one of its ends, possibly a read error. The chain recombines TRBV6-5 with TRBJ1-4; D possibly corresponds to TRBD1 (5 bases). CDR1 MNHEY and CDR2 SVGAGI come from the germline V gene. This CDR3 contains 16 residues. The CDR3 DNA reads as TGTGCCAGCAGTTACTCGTCCGGGACGTCAAATGAAGAACTGTTATTT. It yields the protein CASSYSSGTSNEELLF.

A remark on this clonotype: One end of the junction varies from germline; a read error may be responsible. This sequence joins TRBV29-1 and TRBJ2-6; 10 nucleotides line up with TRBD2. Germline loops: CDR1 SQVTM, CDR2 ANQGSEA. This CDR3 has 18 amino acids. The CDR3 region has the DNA TGCAGCGTTGGAGGGGCTAGCGGGAGCCTCTCTGGGGCCAGCGTCCTGACTTTC. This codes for CSVGGASGSLSGASVLTF.

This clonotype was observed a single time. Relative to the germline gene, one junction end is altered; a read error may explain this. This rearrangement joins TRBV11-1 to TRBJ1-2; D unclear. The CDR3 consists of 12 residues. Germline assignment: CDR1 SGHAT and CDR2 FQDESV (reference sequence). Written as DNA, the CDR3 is TGTGCCAGGAGCTTAGGGCCGAGCGTCTACACCTTC. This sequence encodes CARSLGPSVYTF.

CDR3 coding DNA: TGCAGCGCCAAGACACCTGGGACCGGCAATCCCTACGAGCAGTACTTC. Amino acids: CSAKTPGTGNPYEQYF. V is TRBV29-1 and J is TRBJ2-7; either TRBD1 or TRBD2 may fit D (5 bases each). This CDR3 comprises 16 residues. Trimming cost V 7 bases and J 2 bases, with 24 bases left between them. The germline V gene encodes CDR1 SQVTM and CDR2 ANQGSEA.

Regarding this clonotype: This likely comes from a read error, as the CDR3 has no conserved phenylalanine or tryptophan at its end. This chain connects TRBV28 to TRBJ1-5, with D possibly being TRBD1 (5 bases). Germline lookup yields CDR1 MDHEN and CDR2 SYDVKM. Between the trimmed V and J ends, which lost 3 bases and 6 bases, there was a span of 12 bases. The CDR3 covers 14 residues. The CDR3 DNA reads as TGTGCCAGCAGTTTCCAGGGAACTACTCAGCCCCAGCATTAT. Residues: CASSFQGTTQPQHY.

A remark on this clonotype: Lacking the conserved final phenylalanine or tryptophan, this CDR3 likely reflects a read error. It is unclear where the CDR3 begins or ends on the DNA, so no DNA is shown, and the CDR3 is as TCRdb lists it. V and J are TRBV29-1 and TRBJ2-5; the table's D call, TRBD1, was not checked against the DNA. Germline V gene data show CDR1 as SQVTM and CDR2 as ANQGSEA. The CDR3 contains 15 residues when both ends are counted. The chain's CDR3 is CSVEPDRGRQDTQYS.

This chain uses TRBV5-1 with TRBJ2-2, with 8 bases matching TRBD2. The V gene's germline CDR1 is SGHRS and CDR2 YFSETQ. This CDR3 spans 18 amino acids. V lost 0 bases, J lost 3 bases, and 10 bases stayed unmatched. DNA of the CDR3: TGCGCCAGCAGCTTGGAGGGGACTAGTCCCGATTACACCGGGGAGCTGTTTTTT. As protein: CASSLEGTSPDYTGELFF.

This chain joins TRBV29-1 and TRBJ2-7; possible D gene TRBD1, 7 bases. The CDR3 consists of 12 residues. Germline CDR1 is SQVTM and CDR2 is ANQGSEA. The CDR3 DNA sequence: TGCGGCGGGACAGCCCACGGGGGCGAACAGTACTTC. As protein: CGGTAHGGEQYF.

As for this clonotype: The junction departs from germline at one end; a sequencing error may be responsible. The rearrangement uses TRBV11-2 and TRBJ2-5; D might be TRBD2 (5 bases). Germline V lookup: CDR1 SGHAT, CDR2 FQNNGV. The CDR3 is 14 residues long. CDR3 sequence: CASSLTAAGETQYF. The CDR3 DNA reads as TGTGCTAGCAGCTTAACAGCGGCGGGAGAGACCCAGTACTTC.

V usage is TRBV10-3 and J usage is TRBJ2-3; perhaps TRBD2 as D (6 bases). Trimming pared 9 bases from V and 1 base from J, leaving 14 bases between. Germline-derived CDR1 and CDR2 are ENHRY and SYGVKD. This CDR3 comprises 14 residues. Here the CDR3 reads CAISGRGGTDTQYF. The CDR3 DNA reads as TGTGCCATATCCGGGAGAGGGGGCACAGATACGCAGTATTTT.

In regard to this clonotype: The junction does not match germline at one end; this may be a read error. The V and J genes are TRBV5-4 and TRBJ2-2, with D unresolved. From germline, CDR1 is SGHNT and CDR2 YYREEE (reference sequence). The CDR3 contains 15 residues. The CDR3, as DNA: TGTGCCAGCAGCCCGGAACAAGCGAACACTGGGGAGCTGTTTTTT. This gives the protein CASSPEQANTGELFF. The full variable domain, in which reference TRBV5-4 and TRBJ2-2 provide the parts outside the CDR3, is ETGVTQSPTHLIKTRGQQVTLRCSSQSGHNTVSWYQQALGQGPQFIFQYYREEENGRGNFPPRFSGLQFPNYSSELNVNALELDDSALYLCASSPEQANTGELFFGEGSRLTVL.

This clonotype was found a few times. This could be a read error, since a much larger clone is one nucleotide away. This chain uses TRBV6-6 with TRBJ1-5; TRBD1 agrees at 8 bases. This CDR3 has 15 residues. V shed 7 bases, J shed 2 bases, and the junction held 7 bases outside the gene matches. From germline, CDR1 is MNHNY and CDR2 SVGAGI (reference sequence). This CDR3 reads CASTPTGEGNQPQHF. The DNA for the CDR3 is TGTGCCAGCACCCCGACAGGGGAGGGCAATCAGCCCCAGCATTTT.

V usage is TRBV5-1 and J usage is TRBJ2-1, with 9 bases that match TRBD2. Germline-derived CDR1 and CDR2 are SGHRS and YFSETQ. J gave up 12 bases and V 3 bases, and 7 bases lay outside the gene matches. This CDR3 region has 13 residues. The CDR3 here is CASSSMGLAVQFF. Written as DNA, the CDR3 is TGCGCCAGCAGCTCGATGGGACTAGCTGTGCAGTTCTTC.

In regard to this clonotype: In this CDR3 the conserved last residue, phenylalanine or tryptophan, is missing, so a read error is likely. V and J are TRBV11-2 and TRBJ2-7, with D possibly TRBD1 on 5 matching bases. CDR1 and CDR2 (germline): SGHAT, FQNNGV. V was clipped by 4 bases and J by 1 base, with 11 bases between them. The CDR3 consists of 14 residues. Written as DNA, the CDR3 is TGTGCCAGCAGCTATAACAGGAAATCCTACGAGCAGTACTTA. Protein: CASSYNRKSYEQYL.

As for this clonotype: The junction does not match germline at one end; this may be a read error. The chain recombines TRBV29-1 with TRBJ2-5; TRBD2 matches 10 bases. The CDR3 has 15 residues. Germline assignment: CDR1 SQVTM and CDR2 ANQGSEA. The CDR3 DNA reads TGCATCGTTCGGACTAGCGGCAGTTGTGCAGAGACCCAGTACTTC. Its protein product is CIVRTSGSCAETQYF.

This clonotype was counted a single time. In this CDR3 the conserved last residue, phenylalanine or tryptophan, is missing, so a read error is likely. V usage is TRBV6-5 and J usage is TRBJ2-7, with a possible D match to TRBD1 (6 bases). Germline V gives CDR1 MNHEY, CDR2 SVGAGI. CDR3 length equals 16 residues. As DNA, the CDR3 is TGTGCTGGCAGTTACTCCAAAGACAGGCCCTCCTACGATCAGTACCTC. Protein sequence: CAGSYSKDRPSYDQYL.